Sequencing of this T cell receptor (beta chain) was carried out in a study of control samples from healthy donors and cancer patients. Using immunoSEQ multiplex PCR, the repertoire was profiled, and TCRdb retains in-frame clones only, with some absent. The table includes tens of thousands of clones, around 89% detected once. V lost 5 bases and J 2 bases, leaving 4 bases between the germline ends. Germline V gene lookup returns CDR1 SGHAT and CDR2 FQNNGV. This CDR3 comprises 12 residues. The V call is TRBV11-2, the J call TRBJ1-3, with D uncertain. The clonotype originates from a man over 45 in good health. Sequenced material: blood. CDR3 in DNA: TGTGCCAGCAGCCCAGCTGGAAACACCATATATTTT. It codes for CASSPAGNTIYF.